This TCR beta chain originates from a study of CXCR3-negative and CXCR3-positive naive CD8 T cells. Notes on the study in general: Diversity proved comparably high across both naive subsets and much lower in memory CD8+ cells. Comparison of naive subsets found surface CD5 to be comparable, and TCR strength was inferred on the basis of TRB CDR3 properties. CXCR3-expressing naive cells carried TRB CDR3s more hydrophobic than those of CXCR3-negative naive cells. Naive cells that were CXCR3-negative or CXCR3-positive used TRBV-TRBJ genes alike, while memory cells diverged. CXCR3 levels fell partly with cryopreservation; most assays relied on fresh PBMCs.

Of note for this clonotype: Its antigen is not known.

5' RACE with UMI labels generated the TRB cDNA libraries. TCRdb reprocessed the 5' RACE reads, with one entry per CDR3 protein and no DNA. Its table lists about 89,000 distinct CDR3 sequences. In germline, CDR1 is SGHTA, CDR2 FQGTGA. There are 14 residues in the CDR3. The chain combines TRBV7-3 with TRBJ2-7; lacking DNA, the TRBD2 call made by TCRdb goes unchecked. This clonotype originated in a human donor in good health. Some clones in this sample may be carry-over from other donors' samples. Sequencing used naive CXCR3+ CD8+ T cells from blood. Indicated subset: CD45RO-CCR7+CD27+CD95- naive CD8+ T cells expressing CXCR3 (TNR3+). The CDR3 spells CASIPGALDYEQYF.